This TCR beta chain was recovered during a study of OX40 agonist ivuxolimab in advanced cancers. Study as a whole: Treatment of patients was with ivuxolimab, an agonistic anti-OX40 (CD134) antibody. Every patient in dose escalation had hepatocellular carcinoma, melanoma, renal cell or head and neck cancer. General study results and limits: Doses of 0.1 to 3.0 mg/kg were accompanied by clonal expansion of CD4+ and CD8+ blood T cells by week 6. Low clonal expansion, among the lowest seen, marked partial responders at 0.1-3.0 mg/kg.

Trimming stripped 0 bases from V and 6 bases from J, with 11 bases between. The CDR3 length is 14 residues. Per the germline V gene, CDR1 is MNHEY and CDR2 is SVGAGI. As regards this clone: Antigen specificity is unknown.

The data were produced by immunoSEQ multiplex PCR, yet TCRdb's version contains in-frame clones alone and is incomplete. The repertoire holds 66,000 or so clones, approximately 90% seen once, with roughly 2% in the top ten. The TCR originated in an adult with an advanced solid tumor such as melanoma, head and neck, liver or kidney cancer. V is TRBV6-5 and J is TRBJ1-1; no clear D. Specimen: CD4+ or CD8+ T cells sorted from blood, collected in a trial of the OX40 agonist ivuxolimab. DNA of the CDR3: TGTGCCAGCAGTTACTCTCCGGGTCGGGCTGAAGCTTTCTTT. Its protein product is CASSYSPGRAEAFF.